A single TCR beta chain is shown here with its context. Its specificity is not known. The CDR3 contains 13 residues. The germline gives CDR1 SQVTM, CDR2 ANQGSEA. V lost 7 bases, J lost 10 bases, and 9 bases stayed unmatched. This entry belongs to a study of T cell responses to AZD1222 COVID-19 vaccine. Overall study results and limits: With dominance at 160-218 and 743-854, vaccine-associated CD4 TCRs spanned spike. Most donors were white British and more were female, and clonal diversity was possibly underestimated. Once two AZD1222 doses were given, Spike-specific TCR breadth and depth went up.

Libraries were prepared by immunoSEQ multiplex PCR; TCRdb keeps only in-frame clonotypes and omits some of them. The sample holds 150,000 to 200,000 clones, 90% seen once. The TCR sequence derives from an adult in good health. V is TRBV29-1 and J is TRBJ1-6; 8 nucleotides line up with TRBD1. Source: peripheral blood, taken on day 0 of AZD1222 vaccination. DNA of the CDR3: TGCAGCGAGAAGGACAGGGTAGGGTCACCCCTCCACTTT. This gives the protein CSEKDRVGSPLHF.